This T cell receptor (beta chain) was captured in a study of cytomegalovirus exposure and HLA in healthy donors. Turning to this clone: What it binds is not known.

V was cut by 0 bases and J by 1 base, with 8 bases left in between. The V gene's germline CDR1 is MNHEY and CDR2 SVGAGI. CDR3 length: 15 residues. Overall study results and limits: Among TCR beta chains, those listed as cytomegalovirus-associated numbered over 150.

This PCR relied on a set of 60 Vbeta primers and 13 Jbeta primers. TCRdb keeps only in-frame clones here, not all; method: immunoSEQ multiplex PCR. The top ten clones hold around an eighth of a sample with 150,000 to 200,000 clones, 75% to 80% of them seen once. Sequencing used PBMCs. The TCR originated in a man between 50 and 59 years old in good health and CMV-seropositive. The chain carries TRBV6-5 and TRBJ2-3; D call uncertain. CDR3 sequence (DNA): TGTGCCAGCAGTTACTCGTTACTGGGCACAGATACGCAGTATTTT. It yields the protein CASSYSLLGTDTQYF.